A selection of T cell receptor beta chains follows, all from one sample in a study of tumor-infiltrating lymphocytes in primary liver carcinoma. TCRdb re-derived calls from the multiplex PCR reads in MiXCR, one entry per CDR3 protein. Of 310,000 or so distinct CDR3 sequences listed, about three fifths were seen once; the top ten hold 15% to 20%. The sequenced material came from peripheral blood. The source is a woman aged 25-40 years with primary liver carcinoma and hepatitis B virus infection. Each CDR3 is given with its conserved first and last residue. D genes are given only for firm matches. A clone size is listed for some rows: how often the clone was seen (once, few, many), or a class if it is expanded.

CDR3 protein	CDR3 DNA	D gene	J gene	V gene	clone size
CASSPNRAGADTQYF	TGTGCCAGCAGCCCCAACCGGGCTGGGGCAGATACGCAGTATTTT	NA	TRBJ2-3	TRBV11-2	many
CASNTSVAGSAYNEQFF	TGCGCCAGCAACACCTCGGTAGCGGGGAGTGCCTACAATGAGCAGTTCTTC	TRBD2	TRBJ2-1	TRBV6-5	NA
CASRPQGVRQETQYF	TGTGCCAGCAGACCACAGGGGGTCAGACAAGAGACCCAGTACTTC	TRBD1	TRBJ2-5	TRBV6-6	NA
CASSYFDRGPEQFF	TGTGCCAGCAGTTATTTCGACAGGGGGCCTGAGCAGTTCTTC	TRBD1	TRBJ2-1	TRBV6-5	NA
CSVPSGSSEQFF	TGCAGCGTTCCTTCCGGGAGCAGTGAGCAGTTCTTC	NA	TRBJ2-1	TRBV29-1	few
CASQHRGGATEAFF	TGTGCCAGCCAACACCGGGGGGGAGCCACTGAAGCTTTCTTT	NA	TRBJ1-1	TRBV7-8	NA
CASSFLAGESNEQFF	TGTGCCAGCAGCTTTCTAGCGGGAGAGAGTAATGAGCAGTTCTTC	TRBD2	TRBJ2-1	TRBV6-2/TRBV6-3	many
CAISPKRDTDTQYF	TGTGCCATCAGTCCCAAGCGGGACACAGATACGCAGTATTTT	TRBD2	TRBJ2-3	TRBV10-3	few
CASSIDRGDGYTF	TGTGCCAGCAGCATCGACAGGGGAGATGGCTACACCTTC	TRBD1	TRBJ1-2	TRBV7-9	NA
CASSRGPAYEQYF	TGCGCCAGCAGCCGAGGGCCCGCGTACGAGCAGTACTTC	NA	TRBJ2-7	TRBV4-3	NA
CAWGPVGTEAFF	TGTGCCTGGGGGCCCGTGGGCACTGAAGCTTTCTTT	NA	TRBJ1-1	TRBV30	few
CSVAGVSYNEQFF	TGCAGCGTTGCCGGGGTTTCCTACAATGAGCAGTTCTTC	NA	TRBJ2-1	TRBV29-1	few
CASSFVSANTGKLFF	TGTGCCAGCAGTTTTGTTAGCGCGAACACCGGGAAGCTGTTTTTT	NA	TRBJ2-2	TRBV12-3/TRBV12-4	NA
CASSPPGLTGETQYF	TGTGCCAGCAGTCCTCCGGGACTAACTGGGGAGACCCAGTACTTC	TRBD2	TRBJ2-5	TRBV6-1	NA
CASSQDRVSGCSNQPQHF	TGCGCCAGCAGCCAAGATCGGGTTAGCGGTTGCAGCAATCAGCCCCAGCATTTT	NA	TRBJ1-5	TRBV4-3	NA
CATITIAGVVSGANVLTF	TGTGCCACCATTACTATAGCGGGAGTCGTCTCTGGGGCCAACGTCCTGACTTTC	TRBD2	TRBJ2-6	TRBV6-2/TRBV6-3	few
CASSYPPGQPTYNEQFF	TGTGCCAGCAGCTACCCCCCCGGGCAGCCAACCTACAATGAGCAGTTCTTC	NA	TRBJ2-1	TRBV11-2	many
CASNQDLIDYGYTF	TGCGCCAGCAACCAAGATCTAATCGACTATGGCTACACCTTC	NA	TRBJ1-2	TRBV4-2	NA
CASRWTGLTIETQYF	TGTGCCAGCAGATGGACGGGACTCACGATCGAGACCCAGTACTTC	NA	TRBJ2-5	TRBV6-2/TRBV6-3	many
CASSPGPAGATLNQPQHF	TGTGCCAGCAGCCCCGGACCCGCGGGTGCGACGCTAAATCAGCCCCAGCATTTT	NA	TRBJ1-5	TRBV7-9	NA
CASGTTSWEQYF	TGTGCCAGCGGGACTACCTCCTGGGAGCAGTACTTC	TRBD2	TRBJ2-7	TRBV6-5	NA
CASSSTGQSAYEQYF	TGTGCCAGCAGTTCCACTGGACAGTCAGCCTACGAGCAGTACTTC	NA	TRBJ2-7	TRBV11-2	NA
CASSLAGGLERADTQYF	TGTGCCAGCAGTTTGGCGGGAGGCCTTGAGAGGGCAGATACGCAGTATTTT	TRBD2	TRBJ2-3	TRBV12-3/TRBV12-4	NA
CASSLGQTVIEAFF	TGTGCCAGCAGCCTGGGGCAGACCGTAATTGAAGCTTTCTTT	NA	TRBJ1-1	TRBV7-8	NA
CASSEDFSSTDTQYF	TGTGCCAGCAGCGAGGACTTTTCTAGCACAGATACGCAGTATTTT	NA	TRBJ2-3	TRBV7-9	NA
CASSQGRGNTYEQYF	TGCGCCAGCAGCCAAGGGCGAGGGAATACGTACGAGCAGTACTTC	NA	TRBJ2-7	TRBV4-3	few
CAGSQTVNANTGELFF	TGTGCCGGCAGCCAAACGGTGAACGCGAACACCGGTGAGCTGTTTTTT	NA	TRBJ2-2	TRBV6-5	NA
CTWSTGRWGYTF	TGTACCTGGAGTACCGGACGGTGGGGCTACACCTTC	NA	TRBJ1-2	TRBV30	NA
CASIQRALAGGYNEQFF	TGCGCCAGCATCCAGAGGGCCTTAGCGGGTGGCTACAATGAGCAGTTCTTC	TRBD2	TRBJ2-1	TRBV4-1	NA